This TCR beta chain was sequenced during a study of human T cells and chemical hapten exposure. Background on the study: Patients, a majority of them female, were diagnosed with alopecia areata, totalis or universalis.

Time point indicated: pre-sensitization, week 0. Treatment in this sample: therapeutic diphenylcyclopropenone sensitization with weekly scalp DPC. TCRdb analysed the RACE reads with MiXCR anew, one entry per CDR3 protein. In the table there are fewer than 200,000 distinct CDR3 sequences, more than 25% of which are singletons. V lost 4 bases to trimming and J lost 8 bases; unmatched junction nucleotides: 10. Germline lookup yields CDR1 SGHAT and CDR2 FQDESV (reference sequence). The length of the CDR3 is 15 residues. The study's findings and limits: Controls formed significantly fewer large CDR3 similarity clusters than expanded TCRs did. Donor immune responses may differ from healthy people's, since all donors had alopecia.

Turning to this clonotype: Its antigen is unknown.

The sample here was whole blood, taken in connection with sensitization to the hapten diphenylcyclopropenone (DPC). The chain carries TRBV11-1 and TRBJ2-1, with 8 bases identical to TRBD2. The receptor comes from a woman aged 30 to 39 with alopecia areata. Some clones in this sample may be carry-over from other donors' samples. CDR3 nucleotides: TGTGCCAGCAGCTCACCCGGGACTAGGTCCGATGAGCAGTTCTTC. Translated: CASSSPGTRSDEQFF.